The clone carrying this TCR beta chain has just a few counts. Its specificity is not known. According to the study, TCR beta libraries were built with iRepertoire HTBI primers and CDR3-region Arm-PCR. TCRdb independently ran MiXCR on the multiplex PCR reads; one entry per CDR3 protein. The sample contains some 460,000 distinct CDR3 sequences, roughly 16% of which appear only once. Documented time point: newly diagnosed GD, antithyroid drugs for less than 3 months. From PBMCs, RNA was extracted and then used to make the TCR library. Trimming pared 1 base from V and 6 bases from J, leaving 9 bases between. Germline V CDR1 and CDR2: MNHEY, SVGAGI. The CDR3 is 14 amino acids. This sample was included in a study of regulatory T cells in long-lasting Graves disease. Study findings and constraints: Having only a small sample size may have limited accuracy. Favored gene segments in persistent disease were TRBV28, TRBJ1-2 and TRBJ2-5. Less diverse TCR repertoires were seen in persistent Graves' patients than in newly diagnosed ones. Not thyroid tissue but only peripheral blood was studied.

These data were likewise used in another study, on T cells in Graves' hyperthyroidism and ophthalmopathy.

The sequences come from peripheral blood mononuclear cells (PBMCs), collected at new diagnosis, from a patient treated with antithyroid drugs. This receptor was obtained from a man aged 35-49 years with Graves disease. V is TRBV6-5 and J is TRBJ1-4; maybe TRBD1 (5 bases). The CDR3 coding sequence is TGTGCCAGCAGTTACTACAGGACCGATGAAAAACTGTTTTTT. This sequence encodes CASSYYRTDEKLFF.